This T cell receptor (beta chain) was observed in a study of T cells expressing NK-cell markers. About the study: The TCR beta repertoires were obtained from sorted CD3+CD56+NKG2C+, CD3+CD56+NKG2C- and CD3+CD56-NKG2C+ T cells. Sequencing covered eight donors, seven HCMV-seropositive and one seronegative. Study observations and caveats: Among four donors, these clonotypes also ranked first in the CD3+CD56-NKG2C+ fraction.

Beta-chain TCR cDNA was generated via 5'RACE template switching with UMIs. TCRdb reprocessed the 5' RACE reads, with one entry per CDR3 protein and no DNA. The sample yields 400,000 or so distinct CDR3 sequences, of which the top ten take up approximately 12%. Details on this clonotype: Its antigen is still unknown.

The CDR3 is 13 amino acids. This sequence originates from a woman between 45 and 65 years old in good health. The genes are TRBV12-3 or TRBV12-4 and TRBJ2-7. Input material: blood T cells: a sorted CD56 or NKG2C T cell subset, CD4+ or CD8+ T cells, or bulk PBMC T cells (not recorded which). CDR3 protein: CASSYNPKYEQYF.